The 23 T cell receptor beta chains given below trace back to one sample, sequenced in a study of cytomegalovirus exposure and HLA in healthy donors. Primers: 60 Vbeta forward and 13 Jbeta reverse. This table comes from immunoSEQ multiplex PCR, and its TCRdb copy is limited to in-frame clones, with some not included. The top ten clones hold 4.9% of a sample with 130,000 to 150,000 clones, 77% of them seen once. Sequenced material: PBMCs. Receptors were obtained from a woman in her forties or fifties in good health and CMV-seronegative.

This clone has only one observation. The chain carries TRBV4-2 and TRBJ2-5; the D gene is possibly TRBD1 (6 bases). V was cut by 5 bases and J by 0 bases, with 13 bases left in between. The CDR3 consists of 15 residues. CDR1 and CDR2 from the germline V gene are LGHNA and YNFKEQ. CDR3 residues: CASSKTTGDQETQYF. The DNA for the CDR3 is TGTGCCAGCAGCAAAACGACAGGTGACCAAGAGACCCAGTACTTC.

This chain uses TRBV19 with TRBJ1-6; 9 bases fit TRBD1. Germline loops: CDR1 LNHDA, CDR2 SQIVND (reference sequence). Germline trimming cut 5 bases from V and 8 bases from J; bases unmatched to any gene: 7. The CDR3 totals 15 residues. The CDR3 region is CASSQDRGYDSPLHF. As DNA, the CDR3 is TGTGCCAGTAGTCAGGACAGGGGTTATGATTCACCCCTCCACTTT. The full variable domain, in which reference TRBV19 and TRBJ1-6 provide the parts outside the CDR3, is DGGITQSPKYLFRKEGQNVTLSCEQNLNHDAMYWYRQDPGQGLRLIYYSQIVNDFQKGDIAEGYSVSREKKESFPLTVTSAQKNPTAFYLCASSQDRGYDSPLHFGNGTRLTVT.

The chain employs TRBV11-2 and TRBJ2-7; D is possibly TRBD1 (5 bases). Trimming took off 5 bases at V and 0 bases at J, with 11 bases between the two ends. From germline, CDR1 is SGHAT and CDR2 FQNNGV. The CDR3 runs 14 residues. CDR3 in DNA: TGTGCCAGCAGCCGGACATCCGTCTCCTACGAGCAGTACTTC. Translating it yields CASSRTSVSYEQYF. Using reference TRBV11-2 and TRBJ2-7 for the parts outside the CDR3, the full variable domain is EAGVAQSPRYKIIEKRQSVAFWCNPISGHATLYWYQQILGQGPKLLIQFQNNGVVDDSQLPKDRFSAERLKGVDSTLKIQPAKLEDSAVYLCASSRTSVSYEQYFGPGTRLTVT.

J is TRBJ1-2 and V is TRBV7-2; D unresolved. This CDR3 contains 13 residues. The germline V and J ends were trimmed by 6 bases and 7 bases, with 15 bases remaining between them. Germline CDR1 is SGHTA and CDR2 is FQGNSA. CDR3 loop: CASRLSPPSGYTF. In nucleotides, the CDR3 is TGTGCCAGCAGACTATCCCCTCCTTCTGGCTACACCTTC.

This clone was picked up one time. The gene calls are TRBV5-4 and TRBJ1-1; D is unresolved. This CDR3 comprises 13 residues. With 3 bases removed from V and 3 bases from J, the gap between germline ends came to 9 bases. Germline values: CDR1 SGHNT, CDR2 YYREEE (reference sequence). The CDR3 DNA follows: TGTGCCAGCAGCTCTAGTCCCGACACTGAAGCTTTCTTT. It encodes CASSSSPDTEAFF. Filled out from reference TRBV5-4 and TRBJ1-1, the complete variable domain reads ETGVTQSPTHLIKTRGQQVTLRCSSQSGHNTVSWYQQALGQGPQFIFQYYREEENGRGNFPPRFSGLQFPNYSSELNVNALELDDSALYLCASSSSPDTEAFFGQGTRLTVV.

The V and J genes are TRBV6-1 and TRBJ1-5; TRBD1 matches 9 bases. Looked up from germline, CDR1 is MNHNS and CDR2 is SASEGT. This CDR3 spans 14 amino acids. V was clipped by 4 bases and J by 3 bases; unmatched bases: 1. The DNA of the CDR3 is TGTGCCAGCAGTGGGACAGGGGTCAATCAGCCCCAGCATTTT. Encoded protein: CASSGTGVNQPQHF.

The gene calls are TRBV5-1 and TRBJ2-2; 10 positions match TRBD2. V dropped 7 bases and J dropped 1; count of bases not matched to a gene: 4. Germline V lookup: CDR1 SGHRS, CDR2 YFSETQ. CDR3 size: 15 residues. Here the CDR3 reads CASLLAGVNTGELFF. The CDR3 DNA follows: TGCGCCAGCTTGCTAGCGGGGGTGAACACCGGGGAGCTGTTTTTT. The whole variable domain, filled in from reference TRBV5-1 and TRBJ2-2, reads KAGVTQTPRYLIKTRGQQVTLSCSPISGHRSVSWYQQTPGQGLQFLFEYFSETQRNKGNFPGRFSGRQFSNSRSEMNVSTLELGDSALYLCASLLAGVNTGELFFGEGSRLTVL.

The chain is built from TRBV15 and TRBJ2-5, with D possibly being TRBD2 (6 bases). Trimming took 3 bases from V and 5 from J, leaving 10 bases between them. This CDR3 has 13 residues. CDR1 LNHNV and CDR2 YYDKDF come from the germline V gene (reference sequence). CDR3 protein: CATSRGREETQYF. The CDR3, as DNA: TGTGCCACCAGCAGGGGTCGGGAGGAGACCCAGTACTTC.

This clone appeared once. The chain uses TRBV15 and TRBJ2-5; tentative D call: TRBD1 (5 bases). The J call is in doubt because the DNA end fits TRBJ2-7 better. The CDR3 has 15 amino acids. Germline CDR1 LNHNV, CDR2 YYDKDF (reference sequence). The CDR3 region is CATSRDMAGNYEQYF. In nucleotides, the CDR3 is TGTGCCACCAGCAGAGATATGGCAGGGAATTACGAGCAGTACTTC.

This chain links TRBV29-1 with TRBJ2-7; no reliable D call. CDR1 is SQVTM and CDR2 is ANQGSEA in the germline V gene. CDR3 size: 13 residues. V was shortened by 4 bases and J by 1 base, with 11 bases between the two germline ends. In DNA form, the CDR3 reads TGCAGCGTTGTGTGGCAGGCTTCCTACGAGCAGTACTTC. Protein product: CSVVWQASYEQYF.

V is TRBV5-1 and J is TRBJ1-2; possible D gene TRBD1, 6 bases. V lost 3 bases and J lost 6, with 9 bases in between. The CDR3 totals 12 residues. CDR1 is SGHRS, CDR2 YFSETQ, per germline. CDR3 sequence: CASSSNRDGYTF. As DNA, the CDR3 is TGCGCCAGCAGCTCTAACAGGGATGGCTACACCTTC.

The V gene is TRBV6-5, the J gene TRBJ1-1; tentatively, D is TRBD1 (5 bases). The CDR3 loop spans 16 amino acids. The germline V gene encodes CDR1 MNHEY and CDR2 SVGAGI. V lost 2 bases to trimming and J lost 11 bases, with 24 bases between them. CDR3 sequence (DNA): TGTGCCAGCAGTTACCCGACGGTCGGGACTACAATCCTGGCTTTCTTT. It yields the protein CASSYPTVGTTILAFF.

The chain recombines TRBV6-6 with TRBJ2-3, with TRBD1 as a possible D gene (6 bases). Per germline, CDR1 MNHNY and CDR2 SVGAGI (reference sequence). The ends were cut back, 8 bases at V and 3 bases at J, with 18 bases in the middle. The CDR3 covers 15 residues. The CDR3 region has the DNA TGTGCCAGCGTCGACGACAGGCGAAGGACAGATACGCAGTATTTT. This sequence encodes CASVDDRRRTDTQYF.

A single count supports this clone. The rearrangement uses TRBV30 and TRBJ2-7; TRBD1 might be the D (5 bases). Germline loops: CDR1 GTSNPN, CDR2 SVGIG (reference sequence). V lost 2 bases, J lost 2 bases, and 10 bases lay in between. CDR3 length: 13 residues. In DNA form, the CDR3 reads TGTGCCTGGAGTCACAGGAGAACCTACGAGCAGTACTTC. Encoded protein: CAWSHRRTYEQYF.

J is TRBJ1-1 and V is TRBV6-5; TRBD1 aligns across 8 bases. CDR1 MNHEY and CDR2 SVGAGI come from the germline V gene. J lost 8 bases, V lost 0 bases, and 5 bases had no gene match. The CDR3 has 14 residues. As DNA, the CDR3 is TGTGCCAGCAGTTACTCGAACTGGGACAGGGAAGCTTTCTTT. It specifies CASSYSNWDREAFF.

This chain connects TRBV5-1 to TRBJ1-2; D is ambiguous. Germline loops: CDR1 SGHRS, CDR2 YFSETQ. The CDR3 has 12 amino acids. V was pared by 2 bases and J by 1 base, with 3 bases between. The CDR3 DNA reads TGCGCCAGCAGCTTTAGTAACTATGGCTACACCTTC. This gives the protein CASSFSNYGYTF.

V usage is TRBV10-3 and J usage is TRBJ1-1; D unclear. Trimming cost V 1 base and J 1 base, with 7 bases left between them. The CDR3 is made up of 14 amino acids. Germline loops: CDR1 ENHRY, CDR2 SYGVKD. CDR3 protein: CAISEFPENTEAFF. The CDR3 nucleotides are TGTGCCATCAGTGAGTTCCCAGAGAACACTGAAGCTTTCTTT.

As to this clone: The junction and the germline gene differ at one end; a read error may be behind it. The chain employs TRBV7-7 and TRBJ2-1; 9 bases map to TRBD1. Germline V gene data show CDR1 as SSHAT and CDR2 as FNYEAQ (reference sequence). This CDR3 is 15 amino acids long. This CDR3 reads CASSLGGDRADEQFF. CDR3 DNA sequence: TGTGCTAGCAGCTTAGGAGGGGACAGGGCCGATGAGCAGTTCTTC. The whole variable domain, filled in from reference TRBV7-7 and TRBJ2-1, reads GAGVSQSPRYKVTKRGQDVTLRCDPISSHATLYWYQQALGQGPEFLTYFNYEAQPDKSGLPSDRFSAERPEGSISTLTIQRTEQRDSAMYRCASSLGGDRADEQFFGPGTRLTVL.

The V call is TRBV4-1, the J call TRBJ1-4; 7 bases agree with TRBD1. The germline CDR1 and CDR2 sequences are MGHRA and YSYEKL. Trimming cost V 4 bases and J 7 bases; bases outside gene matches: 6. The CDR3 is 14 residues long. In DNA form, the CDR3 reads TGCGCCAGCAGCCTAGGACAGGAGGGTGAAAAACTGTTTTTT. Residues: CASSLGQEGEKLFF.

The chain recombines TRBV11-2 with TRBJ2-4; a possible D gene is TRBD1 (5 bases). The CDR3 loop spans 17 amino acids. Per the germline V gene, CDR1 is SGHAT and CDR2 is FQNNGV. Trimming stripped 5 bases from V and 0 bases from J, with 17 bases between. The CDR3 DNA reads TGTGCCAGCAGCCCCAGGCAGGGAACTCTAGCCAAAAACATTCAGTACTTC. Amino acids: CASSPRQGTLAKNIQYF.

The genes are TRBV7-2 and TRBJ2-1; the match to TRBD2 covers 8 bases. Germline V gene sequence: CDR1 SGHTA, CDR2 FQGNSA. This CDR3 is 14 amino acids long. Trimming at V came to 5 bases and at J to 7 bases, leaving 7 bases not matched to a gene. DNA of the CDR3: TGTGCCAGCAGCCCGAGGAGCGGGGGTAATGAGCAGTTCTTC. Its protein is CASSPRSGGNEQFF. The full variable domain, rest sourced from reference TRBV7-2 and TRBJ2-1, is GAGVSQSPSNKVTEKGKDVELRCDPISGHTALYWYRQSLGQGLEFLIYFQGNSAPDKSGLPSDRFSAERTGGSVSTLTIQRTQQEDSAVYLCASSPRSGGNEQFFGPGTRLTVL.

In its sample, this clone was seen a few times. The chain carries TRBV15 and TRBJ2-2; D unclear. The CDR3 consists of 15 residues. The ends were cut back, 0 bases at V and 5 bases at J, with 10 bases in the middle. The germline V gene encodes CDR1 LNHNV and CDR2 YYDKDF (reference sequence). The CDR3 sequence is CATSRESGGTGELFF. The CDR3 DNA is TGTGCCACCAGCAGAGAGTCAGGTGGGACCGGGGAGCTGTTTTTT.

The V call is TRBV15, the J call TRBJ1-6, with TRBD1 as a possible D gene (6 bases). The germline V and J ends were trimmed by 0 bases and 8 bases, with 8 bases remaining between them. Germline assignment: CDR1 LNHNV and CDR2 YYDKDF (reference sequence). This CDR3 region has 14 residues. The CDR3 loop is CATSRDRGYSPLHF. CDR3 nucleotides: TGTGCCACCAGCAGAGACAGGGGATATTCACCCCTCCACTTT.